This T cell receptor beta chain was documented in a study of STAT3 mutations in large granular lymphocyte leukemia. Turning to the study itself: Among longitudinally sequenced T-LGLL patients, roughly half had canonical activating STAT3 mutations detected.

Findings and limits, study-wide: In T-cell large granular lymphocyte leukemia, about half of patients showed multiple immunodominant subclonotypes.

V dropped 0 bases and J dropped 4 bases, with 14 bases sitting between them. Per the germline V gene, CDR1 is MDHEN and CDR2 is SYDVKM. This CDR3 comprises 16 residues. Each sample's TCRbeta library yielded on average about 38,000 productive templates. Profiling relied on immunoSEQ multiplex PCR, and the TCRdb table lists in-frame clones only, not all of them. Of over 10,000 clones in the sample, 88% were seen once. A remark on this clone: Its matching antigen is unknown.

This chain links TRBV28 with TRBJ2-3, with D possibly matching TRBD2 (7 bases). Sequences were obtained from PBMCs. The sequence derives from a human donor with T large granular lymphocyte leukemia. Some clones in this sample may be carry-over from other donors' samples. The DNA of the CDR3 is TGTGCCAGCAGTTTATGGCGGGGGCAACGCGCAGATACGCAGTATTTT. Protein sequence: CASSLWRGQRADTQYF.